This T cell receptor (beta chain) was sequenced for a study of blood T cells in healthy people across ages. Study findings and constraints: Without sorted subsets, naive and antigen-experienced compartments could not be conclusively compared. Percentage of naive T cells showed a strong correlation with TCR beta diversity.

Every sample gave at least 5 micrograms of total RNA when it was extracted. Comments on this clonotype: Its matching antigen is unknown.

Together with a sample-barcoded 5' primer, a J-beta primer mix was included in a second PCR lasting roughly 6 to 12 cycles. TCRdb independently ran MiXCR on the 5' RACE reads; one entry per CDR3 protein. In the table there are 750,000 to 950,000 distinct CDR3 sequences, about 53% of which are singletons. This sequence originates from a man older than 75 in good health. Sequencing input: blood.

The CDR3 is CASSHGGVDTQYF. The CDR3 region has the DNA TGTGCCAGCAGCCACGGGGGCGTAGATACGCAGTATTTT. The J gene is TRBJ2-3, the V gene TRBV7-3; D is tentatively TRBD1 or TRBD2 (6 bases each). V lost 5 bases to trimming and J lost 5 bases, with 11 bases between them. Germline loops: CDR1 SGHTA, CDR2 FQGTGA. The length of the CDR3 is 13 residues. The full variable domain, rest sourced from reference TRBV7-3 and TRBJ2-3, is GAGVSQTPSNKVTEKGKYVELRCDPISGHTALYWYRQSLGQGPEFLIYFQGTGAADDSGLPNDRFFAVRPEGSVSTLKIQRTERGDSAVYLCASSHGGVDTQYFGPGTRLTVL.